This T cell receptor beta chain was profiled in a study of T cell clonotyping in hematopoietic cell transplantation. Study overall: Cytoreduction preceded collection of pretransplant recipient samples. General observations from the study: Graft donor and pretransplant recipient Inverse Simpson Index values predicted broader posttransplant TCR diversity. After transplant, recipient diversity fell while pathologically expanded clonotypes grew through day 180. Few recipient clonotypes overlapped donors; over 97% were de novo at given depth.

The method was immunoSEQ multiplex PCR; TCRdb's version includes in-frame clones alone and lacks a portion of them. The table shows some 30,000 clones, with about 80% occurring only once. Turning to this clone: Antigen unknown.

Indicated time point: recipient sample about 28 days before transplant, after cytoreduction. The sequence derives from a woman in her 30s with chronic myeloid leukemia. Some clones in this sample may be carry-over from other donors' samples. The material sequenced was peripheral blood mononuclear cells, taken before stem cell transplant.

Written as DNA, the CDR3 is TGTGCCAGCAGCCTCCCGGACACCCGCAATGAGCAGTTCTTC. Protein: CASSLPDTRNEQFF. The chain uses TRBV4-2 and TRBJ2-1, with D possibly matching TRBD1 (5 bases). V was shortened by 4 bases and J by 6 bases, with 13 bases between the two germline ends. Per germline, CDR1 LGHNA and CDR2 YNFKEQ. This CDR3 has 14 amino acids.